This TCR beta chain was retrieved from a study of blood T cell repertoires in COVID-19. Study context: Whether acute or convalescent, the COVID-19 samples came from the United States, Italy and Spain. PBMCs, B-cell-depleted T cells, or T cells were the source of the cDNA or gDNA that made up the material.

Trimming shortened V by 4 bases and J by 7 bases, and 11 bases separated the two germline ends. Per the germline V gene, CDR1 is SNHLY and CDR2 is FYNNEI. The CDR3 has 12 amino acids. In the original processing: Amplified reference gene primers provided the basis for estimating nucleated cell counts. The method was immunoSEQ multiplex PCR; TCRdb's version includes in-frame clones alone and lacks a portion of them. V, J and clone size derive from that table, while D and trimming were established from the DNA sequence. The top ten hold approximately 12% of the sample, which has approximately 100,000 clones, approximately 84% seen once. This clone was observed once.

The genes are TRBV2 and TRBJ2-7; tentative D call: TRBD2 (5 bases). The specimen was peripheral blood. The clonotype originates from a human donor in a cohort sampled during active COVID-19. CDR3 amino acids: CASSGLPREQYF. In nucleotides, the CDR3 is TGTGCCAGCAGTGGACTACCTAGGGAGCAGTACTTC.